Following are 16 T cell receptor beta chains from one sample sequenced in a study of multiple sclerosis patients with progressive multifocal leukoencephalopathy. Documented time point: time of PML onset. The table came from immunoSEQ multiplex PCR; TCRdb's copy has only in-frame clones and leaves some out. The sample lists 25,000 to 35,000 clones; roughly 87% were seen once. Sample: PBMCs, taken from a patient treated with natalizumab. The receptors come from a human donor with progressive multifocal leukoencephalopathy.

The V and J genes are TRBV10-1 and TRBJ2-7, with D perhaps matching TRBD2 (6 bases). There are 16 residues in the CDR3. Germline V gene data show CDR1 as WNHNN and CDR2 as SYGVQD (reference sequence). V was pared by 3 bases and J by 3 bases, with 18 bases between. CDR3 DNA: TGCGCCAGCAGTGACCGTGGGGGGACCCCTTACTACGAGCAGTACTTC. Amino acids: CASSDRGGTPYYEQYF.

The gene calls are TRBV7-2 and TRBJ1-5, with 7 bases matching TRBD1. Germline V gene data show CDR1 as SGHTA and CDR2 as FQGNSA. Trimming removed 5 bases from V and 2 bases from J; junction bases left unmatched: 6. The CDR3 runs to 15 residues. The CDR3 spells CASSPTDRGNQPQHF. CDR3 DNA sequence: TGTGCCAGCAGCCCTACCGACAGGGGCAATCAGCCCCAGCATTTT. Full variable domain (remainder filled in from reference TRBV7-2 and TRBJ1-5): GAGVSQSPSNKVTEKGKDVELRCDPISGHTALYWYRQSLGQGLEFLIYFQGNSAPDKSGLPSDRFSAERTGGSVSTLTIQRTQQEDSAVYLCASSPTDRGNQPQHFGDGTRLSIL.

This chain connects TRBV7-9 to TRBJ1-3; D may be TRBD1 (5 bases). This CDR3 is 16 amino acids long. Trimming shortened V by 3 bases and J by 1 base, and 13 bases separated the two germline ends. Germline values: CDR1 SEHNR, CDR2 FQNEAQ (reference sequence). In nucleotides, the CDR3 is TGTGCCAGCAGCTTTCGACAGCTAGAATCTGGAAACACCATATATTTT. Translation gives CASSFRQLESGNTIYF.

The chain has TRBV6-6 and TRBJ2-2; D unresolved. V was cut by 2 bases and J by 5 bases, with 12 bases left in between. The CDR3 totals 15 residues. CDR1 MNHNY and CDR2 SVGAGI come from the germline V gene (reference sequence). Here the CDR3 reads CASSYPPDGTGELFF. In nucleotides, the CDR3 is TGTGCCAGCAGTTACCCCCCGGACGGAACCGGGGAGCTGTTTTTT.

The chain joins TRBV5-1 to TRBJ2-7, with D perhaps TRBD1 (6 bases). CDR1 and CDR2 from the germline V gene are SGHRS and YFSETQ. The CDR3 has 14 residues. V was pared by 0 bases and J by 3 bases, with 10 bases between. The CDR3 DNA reads TGCGCCAGCAGCTTGGTGGGGGCAGACTACGAGCAGTACTTC. The encoded protein is CASSLVGADYEQYF. The full variable domain, in which reference TRBV5-1 and TRBJ2-7 provide the parts outside the CDR3, is KAGVTQTPRYLIKTRGQQVTLSCSPISGHRSVSWYQQTPGQGLQFLFEYFSETQRNKGNFPGRFSGRQFSNSRSEMNVSTLELGDSALYLCASSLVGADYEQYFGPGTRLTVT.

The chain joins TRBV6-5 to TRBJ2-7; 11 nucleotides line up with TRBD2. Germline loops: CDR1 MNHEY, CDR2 SVGAGI. With 5 bases clipped from V and 3 bases from J, the junction kept 6 bases outside the gene matches. The CDR3 has 15 amino acids. The chain's CDR3 is CASSTRTSGSYEQYF. The CDR3 nucleotides read TGTGCCAGCAGTACCCGAACTAGCGGGAGCTACGAGCAGTACTTC.

This sequence joins TRBV5-5 and TRBJ1-5; no firm D call. The germline V and J ends were trimmed by 0 bases and 2 bases, with 9 bases remaining between them. The CDR3 length is 15 residues. Germline CDR1 and CDR2: SGHKS and YYEKEE (reference sequence). CDR3 nucleotides: TGTGCCAGCAGCTTGGCGGCGCTGGGCAATCAGCCCCAGCATTTT. It specifies CASSLAALGNQPQHF.

The rearrangement joins TRBV12-5 to TRBJ2-7, with D possibly being TRBD1 or TRBD2 (5 bases each). Germline values: CDR1 LGHNT, CDR2 FRNRAP. CDR3 size: 14 residues. The V and J ends lost 6 bases and 1 base respectively, with 13 bases between them. CDR3 in amino acids: CASGRDGNSYEQYF. CDR3 coding DNA: TGTGCTAGTGGAAGGGACGGGAATTCCTACGAGCAGTACTTC.

The genes are TRBV5-6 and TRBJ2-1, with D uncertain. The germline gives CDR1 SGHDT, CDR2 YYEEEE. The germline V and J ends were trimmed by 2 bases and 1 base, with 10 bases remaining between them. There are 15 residues in the CDR3. This chain's CDR3 is CASSFGVISYNEQFF. The CDR3 DNA sequence: TGTGCCAGCAGCTTTGGAGTTATTTCCTACAATGAGCAGTTCTTC.

The chain combines TRBV19 with TRBJ2-1; D uncertain. Trimming removed 7 bases at V and 6 bases at J, with 13 bases between. Germline V CDR1 and CDR2: LNHDA, SQIVND (reference sequence). The CDR3 has 13 residues. The DNA for the CDR3 is TGTGCCAGTACTACGCTCCTGGGCAATGAGCAGTTCTTC. It specifies CASTTLLGNEQFF.

The CDR3 sequence is CASSLDRGGNTEAFF. The CDR3 DNA follows: TGTGCCAGCAGCTTAGACCGGGGCGGAAACACTGAAGCTTTCTTT. The V call is TRBV7-8, the J call TRBJ1-1; D is possibly TRBD1 (5 bases). V was clipped by 1 base and J by 2 bases, with 11 bases between them. This CDR3 has 15 amino acids. Germline lookup yields CDR1 SGHVS and CDR2 FQNEAQ. Full variable domain (rest looked up from reference TRBV7-8 and TRBJ1-1): GAGVSQSPRYKVAKRGQDVALRCDPISGHVSLFWYQQALGQGPEFLTYFQNEAQLDKSGLPSDRFFAERPEGSVSTLKIQRTQQEDSAVYLCASSLDRGGNTEAFFGQGTRLTVV.

The J gene is TRBJ1-1, the V gene TRBV7-2; D remains ambiguous. Germline CDR1 reads SGHTA; CDR2 reads FQGNSA. The CDR3 is 14 residues long. With 1 base removed from V and 0 bases from J, the gap between germline ends came to 6 bases. The CDR3 here is CASSLVPMNTEAFF. The CDR3 bases are TGTGCCAGCAGCTTAGTCCCGATGAACACTGAAGCTTTCTTT. Variable domain in full (rest from reference TRBV7-2 and TRBJ1-1): GAGVSQSPSNKVTEKGKDVELRCDPISGHTALYWYRQSLGQGLEFLIYFQGNSAPDKSGLPSDRFSAERTGGSVSTLTIQRTQQEDSAVYLCASSLVPMNTEAFFGQGTRLTVV.

The rearrangement joins TRBV30 to TRBJ1-6, with D possibly matching TRBD1 (5 bases). Germline V gives CDR1 GTSNPN, CDR2 SVGIG (reference sequence). The CDR3 consists of 15 residues. The V end lost 0 bases, the J end lost 11 bases, and 17 bases lay between the germline ends. The CDR3 DNA is TGTGCCTGGAGTGTTAAAGAGCTTGGGGGTGCACCCCTCCACTTT. This encodes CAWSVKELGGAPLHF.

The V call is TRBV7-9, the J call TRBJ2-1, with 13 bases identical to TRBD2. The CDR3 totals 18 residues. Germline lookup yields CDR1 SEHNR and CDR2 FQNEAQ (reference sequence). Trimming at V came to 3 bases and at J to 5 bases, leaving 10 bases not matched to a gene. CDR3: CASSLGQPGLAGDNEQFF. DNA of the CDR3: TGTGCCAGCAGCTTGGGACAGCCAGGACTAGCGGGAGACAATGAGCAGTTCTTC.

CDR3 in amino acids: CASSQDQSGSPLHF. The CDR3 DNA follows: TGCGCCAGCAGCCAAGACCAGTCCGGCTCACCCCTCCACTTT. The chain links TRBV4-1 to TRBJ1-6; D gene unclear. Trimming left V 0 bases short and J 10 bases short, with 10 bases between. Germline V gives CDR1 MGHRA, CDR2 YSYEKL. The CDR3 spans 14 residues.

V gene TRBV2 combines with J gene TRBJ1-5; D not resolved. Looked up from germline, CDR1 is SNHLY and CDR2 is FYNNEI. Trimming stripped 4 bases from V and 1 base from J, with 5 bases between. This CDR3 comprises 13 residues. The DNA of the CDR3 is TGTGCCAGCAGTGGACGGAGCAATCAGCCCCAGCATTTT. It encodes CASSGRSNQPQHF.